This T cell receptor (beta chain) comes out of a study of blood T cells in healthy people across ages (dated by TCRdb to the mid-2010s). Regarding the study in general: In model experiments, template switching captured about one uniquely barcoded TCR beta cDNA molecule for every two T cells. Using deep sequencing normalized with unique cDNA molecular identifiers, the study measured how TCR beta repertoire diversity changes with age. Donors were grouped into four age groups: young (average approximately 15 years), middle-aged (roughly 40), aged (roughly 67) and long-lived (approximately 78). Two additional independent replicas of 1 million unique cDNA reads from the same blood draw were analyzed for two donors (one aged 18 to 30 and one aged 80 or older). Results the study describes overall, beyond this receptor: Observed TCR beta diversity per million T cells fell roughly linearly with age, and a significant reduction was already apparent by age around 40. The long-lived group showed more naive CD4+ T cells, fewer expanded clones and increased TCR diversity than the aged group, suggesting age selection. The percentage of naive T cells measured by flow cytometry correlated strongly with observed TCR beta diversity. The CMV infection status of donors was not known, potentially confounding age-related changes in expanded clonotypes. Total diversity estimates from one million sequenced T cells were considered lower bounds and underestimates. Conclusive comparison of naive and antigen-experienced compartments was prevented by the profiling of bulk unsorted PBMCs.

The method behind the library was 5' RACE. Instrument used: Illumina HiSeq 2500. A second PCR of 7 to 11 cycles was run with a J-beta primer mix and a sample-barcoded 5' primer. Each TCR beta cDNA molecule received a unique molecular identifier from a template-switch 5' adaptor carrying 12 random nucleotides. Each sample yielded at least 2.5 million CDR3-containing paired-end reads. First-strand cDNA synthesis was performed from all RNA using the Mint cDNA synthesis kit, with priming by a TRBC-specific oligonucleotide. All cDNA was treated with uracil-DNA glycosylase and then went through a first 18-cycle PCR with the universal primers M1SS and BC2_uni_R. The study's processing was this. Each sample was normalized by randomly selecting 1 million high-quality reads, each carrying a distinct molecular identifier. Instead of being binned into consensus sequences, reads that shared molecular identifiers were thrown out. MiTCR, set to a Q25 quality threshold and the strictest error-elimination algorithm, was used for CDR3 identification, clonotype clustering and error correction. A nonparametric unseen species model with Euler transformation was used to estimate a lower bound on total TCR beta diversity. TCRdb trimmed the raw reads at Q25, called clones with MiXCR and kept productive beta chains. Rows merge per CDR3 protein into single entries with the most common DNA and genes. TCRdb's processing, not the authors', yielded these V and J calls. The sample records about 930,000 distinct CDR3 sequences, 25% to 30% of which are singletons. Roughly a tenth of the sample belongs to the ten largest clones.

CDR1 and CDR2 are read off the germline V gene as MDHEN and SYDVKM. A distance of 12 bases separates the germline ends of V and J, which lose 3 bases and 5 bases respectively. Counted from cysteine to phenylalanine, this CDR3 has 14 amino acids. The kept DNA is CDR3 alone, 42 bases in frame from the first base. As concerns this clonotype: The antigen it binds to is not known. Base qualities are not at hand, and no much larger clone is one base apart.

Systemically healthy Caucasian individuals from Russia, roughly 40 in total and aged about 6 to 95 years, were included as donors. Around 10 milliliters of peripheral blood were collected from each donor into EDTA-treated Vacutainer tubes. Ficoll-Paque density-gradient centrifugation was used to isolate PBMCs, with at least 7 million obtained per sample. Trizol reagent was used to extract total RNA from PBMCs, with at least 5 micrograms per sample. For every donor, an aliquot of PBMCs went through flow cytometry to measure the percentages of naive CD45RAhigh/CD27high T cells. These sequences were also reported in another study, on T cells of mothers and their children. From the second report: Nine systemically healthy Caucasian individuals, comprising three mothers and their six children, were included as donors. cDNA synthesis used all of the extracted RNA, with roughly 1.5 ug of RNA in each 15 ul reaction. In the second PCR, the M1S primer added sample barcodes and 2-4 random nucleotides. More than 9.5 million TCR beta CDR3 reads were obtained from each mother, and roughly 3 million reads were obtained from each child. TCR recombination output is similarly shaped by thymic selection in related and unrelated pairs, with a minor effect exerted by inherited differences. Normalized repertoire overlap in related mother-child pairs was always slightly higher than in unrelated mother-child pairs, but the difference was never significant. Persistent microchimeric T cell clones were not detected, at a sensitivity of about 99 clones per million clonotypes. The study used deep NGS to compare TCR beta repertoires of mothers and children, seeking features distinguishing related mother-child pairs from unrelated individuals. Mothers averaged around 40 +/- 4 years of age and children averaged about 10 +/- 4 years. After adapter ligation was performed with NEBNext reagents, the libraries were sequenced on an Illumina HiSeq 2000 with 100+100 nt paired-end reads. To prevent cross-contamination, the mother and child libraries were prepared a month apart and were sequenced in separate runs. For each donor, somewhere between 500,000 and 2,000,000 distinct TCR beta clonotypes were identified. Naive TCR beta clonotypes were estimated from low-frequency clonotypes matched to each donor's FACS-determined naive share, without sorting.

The sequencing sample was made of blood. This TCR came from a woman between 40 and 50 years old in good health. The V and J genes are TRBV28 and TRBJ2-3; the D gene is tentatively TRBD1 or TRBD2, each matching 5 bases. The CDR3 corresponds to CASSLRGRGDTQYF. The DNA sequence is given as TGTGCCAGCAGTTTGAGGGGCCGGGGAGATACGCAGTATTTT.